These 14 T cell receptor beta chains originate from one sample sequenced in a study of tissue T cells after allogeneic stem cell transplantation (dated by TCRdb to between 2021 and 2022). The protocol used for the library was the immunoSEQ multiplex PCR assay. Held by TCRdb, this immuneACCESS table contains in-frame sequences only and omits some clones. Under half of the omission traces to an unresolved V gene where checked; the cause of the rest is unknown. The sample has approximately 20,000 clones on record, roughly three quarters of them singletons. The ten largest clones represent roughly 0.38% of the sample. Sample: blood. Source of these receptors: a female BALB/c mouse in good health. In terms of MHC, this strain is H2-d.

In the case of this clone: Mouse names are used for the genes. The sequenced fragment ends 1 residue before the CDR3 boundary, so the rest is inferred from the germline J gene. The J gene is TRBJ1-4, the V gene TRBV1, with 7 bases that match TRBD1. The CDR3 spans 15 residues. Germline V lookup: CDR1 NSQYPW, CDR2 LRSPGD (reference sequence). J was trimmed by 3 bases and V by 3 bases; bases with no gene match: 4. Incomplete CDR3 DNA: TGCACCTGCAGTGCCTCGGGACAGACCAACGAAAGATTATTT. This translates into CTCSASGQTNERLF. The CDR3 reads in full as CTCSASGQTNERLFF.

Details on this clone: Gene names and germline refer to mouse. The DNA ends 1 residue before the CDR3 does, and the rest of the CDR3 is filled in from the germline J gene. The chain is built from TRBV29 and TRBJ1-3; D may be TRBD1 (6 bases). V gave up 5 bases and J gave up 1 base, with 15 bases separating them. The CDR3 covers 16 residues. In germline, CDR1 is MSHET, CDR2 SYDVDS. This CDR3 is CASSKPQGLSGNTLYF. CDR3 DNA, as far as it was read: TGTGCTAGCAGTAAACCACAGGGACTCTCTGGAAATACGCTCTAT.

Note on this clone: Gene names are mouse gene names. Read coverage stops 1 residue before the CDR3 terminus; the germline J gene supplies the remainder. The V gene is TRBV19, the J gene TRBJ1-2, with a possible D match to TRBD1 (5 bases). This CDR3 contains 13 residues. CDR1 is FNHDT and CDR2 is SITEND in the germline V gene (reference sequence). V lost 2 bases and J lost 0, with 5 bases in between. CDR3 DNA, as far as it was read: TGTGCCAGCAGTATGGACACAAACTCCGACTACACC. Its translation: CASSMDTNSDYT. The full CDR3 is CASSMDTNSDYTF.

Regarding this clone: Genes here carry mouse names. The sequence runs out 1 residue before the end of the CDR3; the remainder is reconstructed from the germline J gene. The chain employs TRBV2 and TRBJ2-3, with TRBD2 matching 11 bases. With 1 base clipped from V and 3 bases from J, the junction kept 6 bases outside the gene matches. This CDR3 is built from 17 residues. CDR1 and CDR2 from the germline V gene are LGHNA and YSYQKL. CDR3 sequence: CASSQGLRTGGAETLYF. The sequenced part of the CDR3 DNA is TGTGCCAGCAGCCAAGGGCTTCGGACTGGGGGGGCAGAAACGCTGTAT.

Of note for this clone: The genes are named according to mouse. Read coverage stops 1 residue before the CDR3 terminus; the germline J gene supplies the remainder. V is TRBV29 and J is TRBJ2-2, with 8 bases aligning to TRBD1. Germline V gives CDR1 MSHET, CDR2 SYDVDS. The CDR3 extends over 14 amino acids. The trim removed 8 bases at V and 2 bases at J, leaving 4 bases unmatched. The part of the CDR3 DNA that was read is TGTGCTAGCGCAGGGGGCAGGAACACCGGGCAGCTCTAC. Translating gives CASAGGRNTGQLY. In full, the CDR3 is CASAGGRNTGQLYF.

In its sample, this clone was seen a few times. Gene names follow the mouse nomenclature. Read coverage stops 1 residue before the CDR3 terminus; the germline J gene supplies the remainder. This chain connects TRBV13-3 to TRBJ2-1; possibly TRBD1 for D (6 bases). Germline V lookup: CDR1 NNHDY, CDR2 SYVADS. V gave up 6 bases and J gave up 0 bases, with 7 bases separating them. This CDR3 has 13 residues. CDR3 sequence: CASKGDNYAEQFF. The CDR3 DNA, read in part, is TGTGCCAGCAAGGGGGATAACTATGCTGAGCAGTTC.

As concerns this clone: The germline and genes are mouse ones. The DNA ends 1 residue before the CDR3 does, and the rest of the CDR3 is filled in from the germline J gene. The chain couples TRBV4 to TRBJ2-1; the match to TRBD2 covers 8 bases. CDR1 LGHDT and CDR2 YNNKQL come from the germline V gene (reference sequence). The CDR3 runs to 14 residues. The V and J ends lost 8 bases and 5 bases, in that order; junction bases with no gene match: 8. The part of the CDR3 DNA that was read is TGTGCCAGCGGCCCTGGGGGGAGAGATGCTGAGCAGTTC. This codes for CASGPGGRDAEQF. The complete CDR3 sequence is CASGPGGRDAEQFF.

In the case of this clone: Gene names denote mouse genes. The read finishes 1 residue shy of the CDR3 end, and the germline J gene is used to complete it. The chain carries TRBV2 and TRBJ1-5, with a weak D call TRBD1 (5 bases). There are 16 residues in the CDR3. V gave up 0 bases and J gave up 0 bases, with 9 bases separating them. Germline values: CDR1 LGHNA, CDR2 YSYQKL. This CDR3 is CASSQDRTLNNQAPLF. The CDR3 DNA, read in part, is TGTGCCAGCAGCCAAGATAGGACACTTAACAACCAGGCTCCGCTT.

Comment on this clone: Mouse gene names apply. Sequencing ends 1 residue short of the CDR3 end; the germline J gene provides the rest. The gene calls are TRBV14 and TRBJ2-4; 12 bases are a match to TRBD2. There are 13 residues in the CDR3. With V trimmed by 5 bases and J by 7 bases, 2 bases remained unmatched. Germline V CDR1 and CDR2: SGHDT, FRDEAV. The CDR3 bases that were read are TGTGCCAGCAGCCGGACTGGGGGGGACACCTTGTAC. It translates to CASSRTGGDTLY. The full CDR3 protein reads CASSRTGGDTLYF.

Concerning this clone itself: Gene names denote mouse genes. The CDR3 extends 1 residue past the end of the read, so its final part is completed from the germline J gene. V is TRBV13-2 and J is TRBJ2-3; the D gene is possibly TRBD2 (7 bases). The CDR3 runs to 16 residues. In germline, CDR1 is NNHNN, CDR2 SYGAGS (reference sequence). V was clipped by 0 bases and J by 0 bases, with 11 bases between them. CDR3 region: CASGDAGGQSAETLYF. The sequenced part of the CDR3 DNA is TGTGCCAGCGGTGATGCCGGGGGGCAAAGTGCAGAAACGCTGTAT.

Concerning this clone itself: Mouse germline and gene names are used. The sequenced fragment ends 1 residue before the CDR3 boundary, so the rest is inferred from the germline J gene. V is TRBV5 and J is TRBJ2-5; 9 nucleotides line up with TRBD2. This CDR3 has 16 amino acids. V shed 0 bases and J 4 bases; nucleotides not matched to a gene: 5. Per germline, CDR1 LGHNA and CDR2 YNLKQL (reference sequence). Incomplete CDR3 DNA: TGTGCCAGCAGCCAAGACTGGGGGGGACCTAAAGACACCCAGTAC. Translating gives CASSQDWGGPKDTQY. The whole CDR3 protein reads CASSQDWGGPKDTQYF.

About this clone: Gene names follow the mouse nomenclature. The sequenced fragment ends 1 residue before the CDR3 boundary, so the rest is inferred from the germline J gene. This sequence joins TRBV16 and TRBJ2-5; 8 bases are shared with TRBD2. Per the germline V gene, CDR1 is SGHSA and CDR2 is FRNQAP. The CDR3 runs to 15 residues. Trimming took 5 bases from V and 1 from J; bases not matched to a gene: 5. Partial CDR3 DNA: TGTGCAAGCAGCGTCTCGACTGGGGACCAAGACACCCAGTAC. Protein sequence: CASSVSTGDQDTQY. The CDR3 as a whole reads CASSVSTGDQDTQYF.

On this clone itself: Here the gene names and germline are mouse. The CDR3 end is not reached by the read, which stops 1 residue before it; the germline J gene fills it in. The chain links TRBV2 to TRBJ2-3, with 7 bases aligning to TRBD1. V trimming: 4 bases; J trimming: 1 base; junction bases outside the gene matches: 5. CDR1 and CDR2 (germline): LGHNA, YSYQKL. This CDR3 has 15 residues. CDR3 DNA, as far as it was read: TGTGCCAGCAGCCCACAGGGGTGGGGTGCAGAAACGCTGTAT. Translating it yields CASSPQGWGAETLY. The CDR3 in full is CASSPQGWGAETLYF.

Details on this clone: Genes and germline come from the mouse. The CDR3 extends 1 residue past the end of the read, so its final part is completed from the germline J gene. The chain has TRBV31 and TRBJ1-5; 7 nucleotides match TRBD1. Germline-derived CDR1 and CDR2 are GKSSPN and SITVG. Losses at the gene ends were 0 bases for V and 2 bases for J; bases not matched to a gene: 1. The CDR3 consists of 14 residues. CDR3 bases read: TGTGCCTGGAGTCTAGGGGGCGACAACCAGGCTCCGCTT. Encoded protein: CAWSLGGDNQAPL. The whole CDR3 protein reads CAWSLGGDNQAPLF.